The 28 T cell receptor beta chains listed next were all sequenced from one sample in a study of OX40 agonist ivuxolimab in advanced cancers. Generated by immunoSEQ multiplex PCR, the TCRdb table keeps only in-frame clones and is missing some. The repertoire has almost 65,000 clones, around 83% of them found once; the top ten carry 0.6% to 0.9%. The sequencing used CD4+ or CD8+ T cells sorted from blood, collected in a trial of the OX40 agonist ivuxolimab. Receptors originate from an adult with an advanced solid tumor such as melanoma, head and neck, liver or kidney cancer.

The rearrangement links TRBV4-2 to TRBJ2-3; 14 bases are a match to TRBD2. Per germline, CDR1 LGHNA and CDR2 YNFKEQ. V was pared by 4 bases and J by 5 bases, with 11 bases of the junction left unmatched. The CDR3 loop spans 18 amino acids. CDR3 protein: CASSRDGLAGGRGDTQYF. The CDR3 DNA sequence: TGTGCCAGCAGCCGTGACGGACTAGCGGGAGGCCGGGGAGATACGCAGTATTTT.

This clone showed up just once. The V and J genes are TRBV27 and TRBJ2-1, with 8 bases fitting TRBD2. The CDR3 is made up of 17 amino acids. Looked up from germline, CDR1 is MNHEY and CDR2 is SMNVEV (reference sequence). V gave up 3 bases and J gave up 6 bases; unmatched junction bases: 13. In nucleotides, the CDR3 is TGTGCCAGCAGTTTTCCGGGGACTAGTCTTTCGGTCAATGAGCAGTTCTTC. It translates to CASSFPGTSLSVNEQFF.

The rearrangement links TRBV7-9 to TRBJ2-7, with D possibly matching TRBD2 (7 bases). Germline V gene lookup returns CDR1 SEHNR and CDR2 FQNEAQ (reference sequence). V lost 4 bases and J 0 bases, leaving 16 bases between the germline ends. CDR3 length: 16 residues. CDR3 amino acids: CASSYMGGRNSYEQYF. CDR3 coding DNA: TGTGCCAGCAGCTACATGGGGGGGCGGAACTCCTACGAGCAGTACTTC.

V gene TRBV19 combines with J gene TRBJ2-7; no clear D gene. Per germline, CDR1 LNHDA and CDR2 SQIVND (reference sequence). CDR3 length equals 15 residues. Trimming cost V 1 base and J 2 bases, with 12 bases left between them. The CDR3 here is CASSIAIARTYEQYF. CDR3 nucleotides: TGTGCCAGTAGTATAGCCATCGCGAGAACCTACGAGCAGTACTTC.

The chain links TRBV10-2 to TRBJ1-5; 8 bases fit TRBD1. V trimming: 6 bases; J trimming: 0 bases; junction bases outside the gene matches: 13. This CDR3 spans 18 amino acids. The germline gives CDR1 WSHSY, CDR2 SAAADI. CDR3 residues: CASSRPGQGLSSNQPQHF. In nucleotides, the CDR3 is TGCGCCAGCAGCCGACCTGGACAGGGACTATCTAGCAATCAGCCCCAGCATTTT.

V and J are TRBV7-9 and TRBJ1-5, with TRBD1 as a possible D gene (5 bases). This CDR3 is built from 15 residues. Between the trimmed V and J ends, which lost 3 bases and 3 bases, there was a span of 12 bases. Germline V CDR1 and CDR2: SEHNR, FQNEAQ (reference sequence). The CDR3 loop is CASSLGTNFNQPQHF. The DNA for the CDR3 is TGTGCCAGCAGCTTGGGGACGAACTTCAATCAGCCCCAGCATTTT. The whole variable domain, filled in from reference TRBV7-9 and TRBJ1-5, reads DTGVSQNPRHKITKRGQNVTFRCDPISEHNRLYWYRQTLGQGPEFLTYFQNEAQLEKSRLLSDRFSAERPKGSFSTLEIQRTEQGDSAMYLCASSLGTNFNQPQHFGDGTRLSIL.

The chain uses TRBV18 and TRBJ2-7; 7 positions match TRBD2. Trimming removed 3 bases from V and 7 bases from J; junction bases left unmatched: 15. CDR3 length: 16 residues. In germline, CDR1 is KGHSH, CDR2 LQKENI. The CDR3 DNA reads TGTGCCAGCTCACCGAGCGGGGAGGGGTTCCCGAGTGAGCAGTACTTC. Translated: CASSPSGEGFPSEQYF.

This clone was seen only a few times. The V call is TRBV7-9, the J call TRBJ1-6; a weak D match, TRBD1 (6 bases). Trimming stripped 4 bases from V and 9 bases from J, with 16 bases between. The germline CDR1 and CDR2 sequences are SEHNR and FQNEAQ (reference sequence). CDR3 length: 15 amino acids. Written as DNA, the CDR3 is TGTGCCAGCAGCTCAACGGGACATTGGGGTTCACCCCTCCACTTT. Protein sequence: CASSSTGHWGSPLHF.

The chain has TRBV7-9 and TRBJ2-7, with 13 bases fitting TRBD2. J was trimmed by 4 bases and V by 5 bases; bases with no gene match: 8. Germline assignment: CDR1 SEHNR and CDR2 FQNEAQ (reference sequence). The CDR3 spans 16 residues. CDR3 loop: CASSVTGTSGVYEQYF. CDR3 nucleotide sequence: TGTGCCAGCAGCGTAACCGGGACTAGCGGGGTATACGAGCAGTACTTC.

The chain recombines TRBV4-1 with TRBJ1-2; the D gene is possibly TRBD1 (5 bases). The germline gives CDR1 MGHRA, CDR2 YSYEKL. Trimming shortened V by 4 bases and J by 1 base, and 22 bases separated the two germline ends. This CDR3 is 18 amino acids long. The CDR3 nucleotides read TGCGCCAGCAGCCCGGGAAGGGCGACAGCCGATAATAACTATGGCTACACCTTC. It encodes CASSPGRATADNNYGYTF.

The chain links TRBV20-1 to TRBJ1-2, with D perhaps matching TRBD1 (5 bases). CDR1 and CDR2 from the germline V gene are DFQATT and SNEGSKA (reference sequence). V dropped 6 bases and J dropped 10 bases, with 12 bases sitting between them. This CDR3 has 10 amino acids. CDR3 amino acids: CSARGLYYTF. The CDR3 nucleotides are TGCAGTGCCCGGGGGTTATACTACACCTTC.

This clone was found once. The rearrangement uses TRBV25-1 and TRBJ2-2, with D perhaps given as TRBD1 or TRBD2 (5 bases each). Germline V gives CDR1 MGHDK, CDR2 SYGVNS. The CDR3 extends over 13 amino acids. V lost 6 bases, J lost 2 bases, and 7 bases lay in between. In DNA form, the CDR3 reads TGTGCCAGCAGGGGACGAAACACCGGGGAGCTGTTTTTT. This sequence encodes CASRGRNTGELFF.

In this sample, this clone turned up a few times. CDR3 region: CASSEGGNQPQHF. The CDR3 DNA sequence: TGTGCCAGCAGTGAAGGGGGTAATCAGCCCCAGCATTTT. The chain carries TRBV6-1 and TRBJ1-5; no definite D call. Trimming pared 1 base from V and 4 bases from J, leaving 5 bases between. This CDR3 has 13 amino acids. CDR1 MNHNS and CDR2 SASEGT come from the germline V gene.

This chain uses TRBV19 with TRBJ1-4; maybe TRBD1 (5 bases). V was clipped by 1 base and J by 12 bases, with 9 bases between them. The CDR3 has 12 amino acids. Looked up from germline, CDR1 is LNHDA and CDR2 is SQIVND (reference sequence). The CDR3 sequence: CASSIVGGQLFF. As DNA, the CDR3 is TGTGCCAGTAGTATAGTGGGGGGTCAACTGTTTTTT.

The J gene is TRBJ1-2, the V gene TRBV2; weak D call: TRBD1 (5 bases). The CDR3 loop spans 16 amino acids. V lost 8 bases, J lost 4 bases, and 23 bases lay in between. The germline CDR1 and CDR2 sequences are SNHLY and FYNNEI. This chain's CDR3 is CASAGLFRDSFYGYTF. The CDR3 DNA follows: TGTGCCAGCGCAGGGCTATTCAGGGACTCGTTCTATGGCTACACCTTC.

The V and J genes are TRBV11-2 and TRBJ2-5; 11 positions agree with TRBD2. The CDR3 runs 15 residues. The V segment lost 5 bases and the J segment 5 bases; nucleotides outside the gene matches: 7. Germline assignment: CDR1 SGHAT and CDR2 FQNNGV. The CDR3 DNA sequence: TGTGCCAGCAGCAACATAGCGGGAGGGATTGAGACCCAGTACTTC. The encoded protein is CASSNIAGGIETQYF. Full variable domain (outside the CDR3, taken from reference TRBV11-2 and TRBJ2-5): EAGVAQSPRYKIIEKRQSVAFWCNPISGHATLYWYQQILGQGPKLLIQFQNNGVVDDSQLPKDRFSAERLKGVDSTLKIQPAKLEDSAVYLCASSNIAGGIETQYFGPGTRLLVL.

The V and J genes are TRBV13 and TRBJ1-1, with D possibly TRBD1 on 6 matching bases. Between the trimmed V and J ends, which lost 5 bases and 3 bases, there was a span of 13 bases. Germline assignment: CDR1 PRHDT and CDR2 FYEKMQ (reference sequence). This CDR3 has 14 residues. CDR3 coding DNA: TGTGCCAGCAGCCCACGGACAGTTTACACTGAAGCTTTCTTT. Amino acids: CASSPRTVYTEAFF.

The chain joins TRBV6-1 to TRBJ2-4; the match to TRBD1 covers 8 bases. In germline, CDR1 is MNHNS, CDR2 SASEGT. This CDR3 has 14 amino acids. V trimming: 8 bases; J trimming: 1 base; junction bases outside the gene matches: 4. CDR3 in DNA: TGTGCCAGCGGAAGACAGGGGGCCAAAAACATTCAGTACTTC. The encoded protein is CASGRQGAKNIQYF.

The chain links TRBV5-5 to TRBJ2-1, with 7 bases lining up with TRBD1. Per the germline V gene, CDR1 is SGHKS and CDR2 is YYEKEE (reference sequence). V gave up 6 bases and J gave up 4 bases; unmatched junction bases: 13. The CDR3 loop spans 16 amino acids. The CDR3 DNA sequence: TGTGCCAGCATCCCAATGGGGGACAGACTTTACAATGAGCAGTTCTTC. This gives the protein CASIPMGDRLYNEQFF.

This clone has only one observation. This chain joins TRBV30 and TRBJ1-6; D unclear. Germline-derived CDR1 and CDR2 are GTSNPN and SVGIG (reference sequence). Trimming took off 0 bases at V and 7 bases at J, with 10 bases between the two ends. The CDR3 covers 14 residues. The CDR3 is CAWSVDTGNSPLHF. DNA for the CDR3: TGTGCCTGGAGTGTAGATACGGGGAATTCACCCCTCCACTTT.

The rearrangement joins TRBV7-9 to TRBJ2-2; D unresolved. The CDR3 length is 15 residues. Germline V gene sequence: CDR1 SEHNR, CDR2 FQNEAQ (reference sequence). Trimming pared 4 bases from V and 0 bases from J, leaving 9 bases between. This chain's CDR3 is CASSSRTANTGELFF. The CDR3 DNA is TGTGCCAGCAGCTCCAGGACGGCGAACACCGGGGAGCTGTTTTTT.

J is TRBJ2-1 and V is TRBV9; the D is unclear. The length of the CDR3 is 14 residues. V lost 4 bases and J 3 bases, leaving 11 bases between the germline ends. In germline, CDR1 is SGDLS, CDR2 YYNGEE. This CDR3 reads CASSLNSVYNEQFF. For the CDR3, the DNA is TGTGCCAGCAGCCTCAACTCGGTCTACAATGAGCAGTTCTTC.

The chain recombines TRBV5-1 with TRBJ2-1; D is undetermined. The length of the CDR3 is 15 residues. The germline CDR1 and CDR2 sequences are SGHRS and YFSETQ. The V gene lost 0 bases and the J gene lost 6 bases, with 13 bases spanning the gap. CDR3 in amino acids: CASSLVAGFGNEQFF. The CDR3 bases are TGCGCCAGCAGCTTGGTTGCCGGGTTCGGCAATGAGCAGTTCTTC.

CDR3 in DNA: TGTGCCAGCAGCTCCGGACTAGCGGCATACAATGAGCAGTTCTTC. This encodes CASSSGLAAYNEQFF. This chain uses TRBV7-6 with TRBJ2-1; 10 bases are shared with TRBD2. Trimming took 4 bases from V and 4 from J; bases not matched to a gene: 4. CDR1 SGHVS and CDR2 FNYEAQ come from the germline V gene. This CDR3 is built from 15 residues.

J is TRBJ2-3 and V is TRBV5-1, with D maybe TRBD2 (6 bases). Germline CDR1 is SGHRS and CDR2 is YFSETQ. The length of the CDR3 is 13 residues. V lost 5 bases and J 2 bases, leaving 9 bases between the germline ends. The CDR3, as DNA: TGCGCCAGCAGACGGGACTTCACAGATACGCAGTATTTT. It encodes CASRRDFTDTQYF.

This clone was seen a few times. The chain joins TRBV10-3 to TRBJ2-1; 8 nucleotides line up with TRBD2. Germline V gene lookup returns CDR1 ENHRY and CDR2 SYGVKD. Germline trimming cut 10 bases from V and 0 bases from J; bases unmatched to any gene: 8. There are 15 residues in the CDR3. Here the CDR3 DNA reads TGTGCCACGACGCCAAGCGGGAGCTCCTACAATGAGCAGTTCTTC. Its translation is CATTPSGSSYNEQFF.

The chain recombines TRBV6-5 with TRBJ2-7; TRBD1 matches at 9 bases. V lost 8 bases, J lost 6 bases, and 14 bases stayed unmatched. Looked up from germline, CDR1 is MNHEY and CDR2 is SVGAGI. The CDR3 totals 15 residues. CDR3 protein: CASRQGGGTRGEQYF. The CDR3, as DNA: TGTGCCAGCCGACAGGGGGGAGGGACCCGGGGCGAGCAGTACTTC.

The V call is TRBV2, the J call TRBJ2-3; 16 bases align to TRBD2. From germline, CDR1 is SNHLY and CDR2 FYNNEI. This CDR3 has 16 amino acids. Losses at the gene ends were 7 bases for V and 9 bases for J; bases not matched to a gene: 10. The CDR3 spells CASIFGTSGGAGTQYF. CDR3 nucleotides: TGTGCCAGCATTTTCGGGACTAGCGGGGGGGCCGGGACGCAGTATTTT.